One sample yielded the 23 T cell receptor beta chains listed below, sequenced in a study of CD8 T cells in Susac syndrome. After extraction with the RNeasy kit, roughly 0.5 to 1 ug of the RNA was reverse transcribed using random hexamers. Using its own MiXCR run on the immunoSEQ multiplex PCR reads, TCRdb lists one record per CDR3 protein. The sample lists fewer than 60,000 distinct CDR3 sequences; approximately 95% were seen once. Sample: CD8+ T cells from PBMCs. The source is a human donor with Susac syndrome.

V is TRBV4-3 and J is TRBJ2-2; tentatively, D is TRBD1 (5 bases). Trimming removed 1 base at V and 5 bases at J, with 11 bases between. The CDR3 is 15 residues long. Germline lookup yields CDR1 LGHNA and CDR2 YSLEER. CDR3 coding DNA: TGCGCCAGCAGCCAAGCAGGGTTTGTAACCGGGGAGCTGTTTTTT. Protein: CASSQAGFVTGELFF.

The chain links TRBV18 to TRBJ2-5; weak D call: TRBD1 (6 bases). Germline CDR1 is KGHSH and CDR2 is LQKENI. V was pared by 3 bases and J by 0 bases, with 14 bases between. The CDR3 is 16 residues long. The CDR3 is CASSPYRTAYQETQYF. In nucleotides, the CDR3 is TGTGCCAGCTCACCTTACCGGACAGCGTACCAAGAGACCCAGTACTTC.

The chain combines TRBV19 with TRBJ2-1, with TRBD1 matching 9 bases. Germline values: CDR1 LNHDA, CDR2 SQIVND (reference sequence). This CDR3 is built from 15 residues. Germline trimming cut 4 bases from V and 6 bases from J; bases unmatched to any gene: 7. This chain's CDR3 is CASSTRTGDGNEQFF. The CDR3 DNA reads as TGTGCCAGTAGTACCCGGACAGGGGACGGCAATGAGCAGTTCTTC.

The chain has TRBV20-1 and TRBJ2-7; 9 bases line up with TRBD2. This CDR3 region has 15 residues. Germline V gives CDR1 DFQATT, CDR2 SNEGSKA (reference sequence). V lost 4 bases and J lost 3; bases outside the gene matches: 10. Here the CDR3 reads CSANPLAGDYYEQYF. For the CDR3, the DNA is TGCAGTGCTAACCCCTTAGCGGGGGACTACTACGAGCAGTACTTC.

The rearrangement uses TRBV29-1 and TRBJ1-2; no reliable D call. This CDR3 is 12 amino acids long. With 3 bases removed from V and 5 bases from J, the gap between germline ends came to 10 bases. Germline loops: CDR1 SQVTM, CDR2 ANQGSEA. The CDR3 reads CSVDRPEYGYTF. CDR3 nucleotide sequence: TGCAGCGTTGACAGGCCAGAATATGGCTACACCTTC.

The rearrangement links TRBV14 to TRBJ2-6; D perhaps matches TRBD2 (5 bases). Trimming removed 1 base at V and 0 bases at J, with 13 bases between. CDR1 is SGHDN, CDR2 FVKESK, per germline. The CDR3 extends over 18 amino acids. The chain's CDR3 is CASSQGFLGSSGANVLTF. The CDR3 coding sequence is TGTGCCAGCAGCCAAGGATTTTTAGGGAGCTCTGGGGCCAACGTCCTGACTTTC.

This chain connects TRBV9 to TRBJ2-1; perhaps TRBD1 as D (5 bases). Trimming stripped 0 bases from V and 7 bases from J, with 14 bases between. The CDR3 extends over 15 amino acids. The germline V gene encodes CDR1 SGDLS and CDR2 YYNGEE. CDR3 amino acids: CASSVVQGRSNEQFF. The CDR3 DNA sequence: TGTGCCAGCAGCGTAGTGCAGGGTAGAAGTAATGAGCAGTTCTTC.

The chain has TRBV20-1 and TRBJ1-2, with D perhaps TRBD1 (6 bases). V lost 7 bases and J lost 3, with 15 bases in between. CDR1 is DFQATT and CDR2 is SNEGSKA in the germline V gene (reference sequence). The CDR3 is 13 residues long. The CDR3 DNA reads TGCAGTGTAGAAGACAGGCATTACTATGGCTACACCTTC. As protein: CSVEDRHYYGYTF.

This chain connects TRBV28 to TRBJ2-7; possible D gene TRBD1, 5 bases. V gave up 5 bases and J gave up 3 bases, with 14 bases separating them. Germline CDR1 MDHEN, CDR2 SYDVKM. CDR3 length: 14 residues. The chain's CDR3 is CASSRTLGDYEQYF. CDR3 nucleotides: TGTGCCAGCAGTCGGACACTTGGGGACTACGAGCAGTACTTC.

The chain uses TRBV4-1 and TRBJ2-7; D is undetermined. Per germline, CDR1 MGHRA and CDR2 YSYEKL. V gave up 6 bases and J gave up 0 bases, with 15 bases separating them. The CDR3 has 15 residues. The CDR3 coding sequence is TGCGCCAGCAGTACAACCGGACCCAGCTCCTACGAGCAGTACTTC. Encoded protein: CASSTTGPSSYEQYF.

The rearrangement joins TRBV29-1 to TRBJ2-7; no clear D gene. The length of the CDR3 is 16 residues. Trimming cost V 0 bases and J 0 bases, with 15 bases left between them. CDR1 and CDR2 (germline): SQVTM, ANQGSEA. In nucleotides, the CDR3 is TGCAGCGTTGAAGAAGCAGCAGGCGGTAGCTCCTACGAGCAGTACTTC. This translates into CSVEEAAGGSSYEQYF.

The V call is TRBV23-1, the J call TRBJ2-7; the D gene is possibly TRBD1 (6 bases). TRBV23-1 qualifies as an ORF whose function is uncertain. The length of the CDR3 is 14 residues. The V end was cut by 2 bases, the J end by 4 bases, with 12 bases between. The CDR3 sequence is CASSQPGQRYEQYF. The CDR3 nucleotides read TGCGCCAGCAGTCAACCAGGACAGCGATACGAGCAGTACTTC.

The chain employs TRBV7-9 and TRBJ2-7, with D possibly being TRBD2 (5 bases). Germline V CDR1 and CDR2: SEHNR, FQNEAQ (reference sequence). Trimming removed 1 base from V and 0 bases from J, with 7 bases in between. This CDR3 has 14 residues. The CDR3 bases are TGTGCCAGCAGCTTAGTGGGAGACTCCTACGAGCAGTACTTC. This encodes CASSLVGDSYEQYF.

The genes are TRBV27 and TRBJ1-6; TRBD1 agrees at 9 bases. The J segment lost 6 bases and the V segment lost 4 bases, leaving 7 bases of the junction unmatched. This CDR3 is 16 amino acids long. CDR1 is MNHEY and CDR2 is SMNVEV in the germline V gene (reference sequence). This CDR3 is CASSSTPGQGNSPLHF. CDR3 in DNA: TGTGCCAGCAGTTCTACACCGGGACAGGGTAATTCACCCCTCCACTTT.

This chain joins TRBV6-5 and TRBJ1-1; tentative D call: TRBD1 (6 bases). Per the germline V gene, CDR1 is MNHEY and CDR2 is SVGAGI. The CDR3 is made up of 14 amino acids. The V end was cut by 5 bases, the J end by 1 base, with 11 bases between. The CDR3 nucleotides are TGTGCCAGCAGTACAGGGATAGGGAACACTGAAGCTTTCTTT. It yields the protein CASSTGIGNTEAFF.

This chain links TRBV28 with TRBJ1-5, with D perhaps matching TRBD1 (5 bases). V lost 6 bases to trimming and J lost 5 bases, with 14 bases between them. The CDR3 totals 14 residues. Germline CDR1 and CDR2: MDHEN and SYDVKM. The CDR3 region is CASSLYRSHQPQHF. CDR3 nucleotides: TGTGCCAGCAGCCTATACAGGAGTCATCAGCCCCAGCATTTT.

The chain employs TRBV12-3 or TRBV12-4 and TRBJ1-4; possible D gene TRBD1, 5 bases. Trimming pared 5 bases from V and 1 base from J, leaving 17 bases between. This CDR3 has 17 residues. The CDR3 region is CASSPSSGSVTNEKLFF. The CDR3 nucleotides read TGTGCCAGCAGTCCGAGTTCAGGGTCCGTAACTAATGAAAAACTGTTTTTT.

The chain combines TRBV15 with TRBJ1-3; D may be TRBD1 (5 bases). V lost 0 bases, J lost 3 bases, and 12 bases lay in between. Germline CDR1 reads LNHNV; CDR2 reads YYDKDF (reference sequence). The CDR3 is made up of 16 amino acids. The CDR3 spells CATSRDQEGIGNTIYF. The CDR3 DNA reads as TGTGCCACCAGCAGAGATCAGGAGGGGATTGGAAACACCATATATTTT. The variable domain in full, completed from reference TRBV15 and TRBJ1-3, reads DAMVIQNPRYQVTQFGKPVTLSCSQTLNHNVMYWYQQKSSQAPKLLFHYYDKDFNNEADTPDNFQSRRPNTSFCFLDIRSPGLGDTAMYLCATSRDQEGIGNTIYFGEGSWLTVV.

This clonotype showed up just once. The J gene is TRBJ2-7, the V gene TRBV11-1; no definite D call. V lost 2 bases and J lost 2, with 7 bases in between. The CDR3 length is 13 residues. Germline lookup yields CDR1 SGHAT and CDR2 FQDESV (reference sequence). As DNA, the CDR3 is TGTGCCAGCAGCTTACAGAGCCCCTACGAGCAGTACTTC. Residues: CASSLQSPYEQYF.

V gene TRBV27 combines with J gene TRBJ1-5; D not certain. Germline V gives CDR1 MNHEY, CDR2 SMNVEV (reference sequence). Trimming stripped 3 bases from V and 3 bases from J, with 15 bases between. The CDR3 runs 16 residues. CDR3 sequence reads: CASSLTPPGFNQPQHF. CDR3 sequence (DNA): TGTGCCAGCAGTTTGACCCCTCCGGGTTTCAATCAGCCCCAGCATTTT.

The J gene is TRBJ1-1, the V gene TRBV12-3 or TRBV12-4; no firm D call. CDR3 length: 13 residues. V gave up 6 bases and J gave up 6 bases, with 14 bases separating them. As DNA, the CDR3 is TGTGCCAGCAGCCTTATCGTTCGGTCTGAAGCTTTCTTT. Translation: CASSLIVRSEAFF.

The V gene is TRBV7-2, the J gene TRBJ2-5; 11 bases match TRBD2. The CDR3 loop spans 15 amino acids. J was trimmed by 6 bases and V by 2 bases; bases with no gene match: 5. Germline lookup yields CDR1 SGHTA and CDR2 FQGNSA. The CDR3 spells CASSLRPSGRKTQYF. The CDR3, as DNA: TGTGCCAGCAGCTTACGGCCTAGCGGGAGGAAGACCCAGTACTTC. The complete variable domain, with remaining parts taken from reference TRBV7-2 and TRBJ2-5, reads GAGVSQSPSNKVTEKGKDVELRCDPISGHTALYWYRQSLGQGLEFLIYFQGNSAPDKSGLPSDRFSAERTGGSVSTLTIQRTQQEDSAVYLCASSLRPSGRKTQYFGPGTRLLVL.

The rearrangement joins TRBV9 to TRBJ2-7; 8 bases line up with TRBD1. Germline V gene sequence: CDR1 SGDLS, CDR2 YYNGEE. V shed 3 bases, J shed 0 bases, and the junction held 5 bases outside the gene matches. The CDR3 consists of 15 residues. The CDR3 sequence is CASSDPGTGSYEQYF. DNA for the CDR3: TGTGCCAGCAGCGATCCCGGGACAGGCTCCTACGAGCAGTACTTC.